The present entry profiles one T cell receptor beta chain with its context. CDR1 is SGHVS, CDR2 FNYEAQ, per germline. Trimming took 4 bases from V and 6 from J; bases not matched to a gene: 14. The length of the CDR3 is 16 residues. These data originate in a study of technical replicates of blood from a few donors. The assay was immunoSEQ multiplex PCR, and TCRdb's table has in-frame clones only and misses some. The table records tens of thousands of clones, roughly 91% of them present only once. The receptor comes from a human donor in good health. Some clones in this sample may be carry-over from other donors' samples. The sample comprised PBMCs. The V gene is TRBV7-6, the J gene TRBJ2-7; 8 nucleotides line up with TRBD2. CDR3 amino acids: CASSSRLGRGGSEQYF. The CDR3 DNA reads TGTGCCAGCAGCTCTAGGCTGGGACGGGGGGGGAGCGAGCAGTACTTC.